This T cell receptor beta chain was sequenced for a study of blood T cell repertoires in COVID-19. This CDR3 comprises 16 residues. CDR1 MNHEY and CDR2 SMNVEV come from the germline V gene (reference sequence). The ends lost 7 bases at V and 4 bases at J; junction bases unmatched: 9. Assay: immunoSEQ multiplex PCR; the TCRdb copy retains only in-frame clones and omits some. This table holds just over 150,000 clones, roughly 82% found once. This chain connects TRBV27 to TRBJ2-7, with TRBD2 identical over 14 bases. This sequence originates from a woman aged 40 to 50 with COVID-19, enrolled during active disease. The material sequenced was peripheral blood. The CDR3 nucleotides are TGTGCCAGCACACCGAGCGGGACTAGCGGGAGTTACGAGCAGTACTTC. This translates into CASTPSGTSGSYEQYF.